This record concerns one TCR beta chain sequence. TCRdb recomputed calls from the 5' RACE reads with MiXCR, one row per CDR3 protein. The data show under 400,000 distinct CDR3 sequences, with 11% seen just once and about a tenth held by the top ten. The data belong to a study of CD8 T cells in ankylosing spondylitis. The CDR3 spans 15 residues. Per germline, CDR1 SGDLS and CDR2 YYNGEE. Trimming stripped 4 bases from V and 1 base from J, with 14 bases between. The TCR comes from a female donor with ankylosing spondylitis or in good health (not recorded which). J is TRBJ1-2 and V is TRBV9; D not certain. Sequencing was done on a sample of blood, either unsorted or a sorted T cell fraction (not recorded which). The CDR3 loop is CASSSWEGSNYGYTF. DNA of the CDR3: TGTGCCAGCAGCAGCTGGGAGGGCAGTAACTATGGCTACACCTTC.